The 28 T cell receptor beta chains reported below all come from one sample, sequenced in a study of shared T cell receptors in the human thymus. This table comes from immunoSEQ multiplex PCR, and its TCRdb copy is limited to in-frame clones, with some not included. In the table there are roughly 700,000 clones, around nine tenths of which are singletons. The sample was also reused in another study, on human thymus T cells.

The sequenced sample was thymocytes. These receptors all come from a boy in the first two years of life with a congenital heart defect.

V gene TRBV4-3 combines with J gene TRBJ2-1; D is uncertain. The CDR3 covers 18 residues. V lost 0 bases to trimming and J lost 7 bases, with 22 bases between them. CDR1 is LGHNA, CDR2 YSLEER, per germline. CDR3 loop: CASSQDPAAKYPSNEQFF. The CDR3 DNA is TGCGCCAGCAGCCAAGATCCTGCGGCGAAGTACCCCTCTAATGAGCAGTTCTTC.

The chain recombines TRBV11-2 with TRBJ2-7; 9 nucleotides align to TRBD1. The ends lost 5 bases at V and 6 bases at J; junction bases unmatched: 8. The CDR3 runs 14 residues. The germline gives CDR1 SGHAT, CDR2 FQNNGV. CDR3 nucleotide sequence: TGTGCCAGCAGCCCACGGACAGGGGTTTGCGAGCAGTACTTC. Amino acids: CASSPRTGVCEQYF.

The chain combines TRBV2 with TRBJ2-7, with 8 bases aligning to TRBD1. This CDR3 has 15 amino acids. The germline V gene has CDR1 SNHLY and CDR2 FYNNEI. V was clipped by 4 bases and J by 1 base; unmatched bases: 6. The CDR3 sequence is CASSASGTGSYEQYF. As DNA, the CDR3 is TGTGCCAGCAGTGCTTCCGGGACAGGATCCTACGAGCAGTACTTC.

J is TRBJ2-1 and V is TRBV21-1; the listed D gene, TRBD2, was not tested against the DNA. TRBV21-1 is termed a pseudogene. The CDR3 loop spans 11 amino acids. CDR3 bases: TGTGCCAAAGTCGGGCTAGCGGGAGGGTTCTTC. It encodes CAKVGLAGGFF.

This clone was observed once. The V gene is TRBV6-5, the J gene TRBJ1-1; 10 nucleotides agree with TRBD1. Germline V gene sequence: CDR1 MNHEY, CDR2 SVGAGI. The CDR3 length is 15 residues. V trimming: 2 bases; J trimming: 3 bases; junction bases outside the gene matches: 3. The CDR3 spells CASSYKGQGYTEAFF. CDR3 nucleotides: TGTGCCAGCAGTTACAAGGGACAGGGGTACACTGAAGCTTTCTTT.

V and J are TRBV7-6 and TRBJ2-1, with D uncertain. Trimming removed 5 bases at V and 0 bases at J, with 14 bases between. There are 16 residues in the CDR3. Germline V gene lookup returns CDR1 SGHVS and CDR2 FNYEAQ. CDR3 amino acids: CASSPRPLSSYNEQFF. The CDR3 bases are TGTGCCAGCAGCCCTAGACCCCTGAGCTCCTACAATGAGCAGTTCTTC.

The gene calls are TRBV5-1 and TRBJ2-5; D is unclear. V was pared by 4 bases and J by 5 bases, with 12 bases between. CDR1 and CDR2 from the germline V gene are SGHRS and YFSETQ. The CDR3 has 13 residues. CDR3 bases: TGCGCCAGCAGCCCCTTGGTACGGGAGACCCAGTACTTC. Amino acid sequence: CASSPLVRETQYF.

V and J are TRBV25-1 and TRBJ2-2; D might be TRBD1 (6 bases). Germline-derived CDR1 and CDR2 are MGHDK and SYGVNS. Trimming stripped 5 bases from V and 6 bases from J, with 13 bases between. CDR3 length: 14 residues. DNA for the CDR3: TGTGCCAGCAGTCCGGGACACCGCCCCGGGGAGCTGTTTTTT. It specifies CASSPGHRPGELFF.

Of note for this clone: Distinct nucleotide sequences in the sample also encode this CDR3. The V call is TRBV11-2, the J call TRBJ1-5; TRBD1 might be the D (5 bases). Germline V CDR1 and CDR2: SGHAT, FQNNGV. V dropped 5 bases and J dropped 0 bases, with 11 bases sitting between them. The CDR3 runs to 15 residues. CDR3 sequence reads: CASSLGRGSNQPQHF. The CDR3 DNA reads as TGTGCCAGCAGCCTAGGGAGGGGTAGCAATCAGCCCCAGCATTTT.

CDR3 nucleotides: TGTGCCAGCAGTTCTCACCTATATAGCAATCAGCCCCAGCATTTT. Amino acids: CASSSHLYSNQPQHF. V and J are TRBV27 and TRBJ1-5; no reliable D call. V lost 4 bases to trimming and J lost 0 bases, with 10 bases between them. The CDR3 sequence is 15 residues long. Germline loops: CDR1 MNHEY, CDR2 SMNVEV (reference sequence).

The V gene is TRBV20-1, the J gene TRBJ2-7, with 7 bases fitting TRBD1. Germline V gene lookup returns CDR1 DFQATT and CDR2 SNEGSKA (reference sequence). The V gene end was trimmed by 5 bases and the J gene end by 6 bases; junction bases not matched to a gene: 4. This CDR3 contains 11 residues. The CDR3 protein is CSAGTVGEQYF. DNA of the CDR3: TGCAGTGCTGGGACAGTGGGCGAGCAGTACTTC.

This chain links TRBV9 with TRBJ2-2; 13 bases line up with TRBD2. Looked up from germline, CDR1 is SGDLS and CDR2 is YYNGEE. V gave up 3 bases and J gave up 0 bases; unmatched junction bases: 14. The CDR3 has 21 amino acids. CDR3 DNA sequence: TGTGCCAGCAGCGCGATAGTACGCGGGACTAGCGGGAACGCGAACACCGGGGAGCTGTTTTTT. Its translation is CASSAIVRGTSGNANTGELFF. Full variable domain (outside the CDR3, taken from reference TRBV9 and TRBJ2-2): DSGVTQTPKHLITATGQRVTLRCSPRSGDLSVYWYQQSLDQGLQFLIQYYNGEERAKGNILERFSAQQFPDLHSELNLSSLELGDSALYFCASSAIVRGTSGNANTGELFFGEGSRLTVL.

This clone was counted only a few times. The V gene is TRBV29-1, the J gene TRBJ1-2; possible D gene TRBD1, 6 bases. Looked up from germline, CDR1 is SQVTM and CDR2 is ANQGSEA. The CDR3 length is 13 residues. The germline V and J ends were trimmed by 4 bases and 3 bases, with 12 bases remaining between them. The CDR3, as DNA: TGCAGCGTTGGGGTCGCAGGGGACTATGGCTACACCTTC. Protein: CSVGVAGDYGYTF.

CDR3 amino acids: CSVGGQGIGQFF. CDR3 nucleotides: TGCAGCGTCGGAGGACAGGGAATAGGGCAGTTCTTC. This chain links TRBV29-1 with TRBJ2-1; 8 positions agree with TRBD1. This CDR3 spans 12 amino acids. Germline-derived CDR1 and CDR2 are SQVTM and ANQGSEA. V gave up 6 bases and J gave up 12 bases; unmatched junction bases: 10.

The rearrangement uses TRBV7-2 and TRBJ1-6; D not certain. CDR1 is SGHTA and CDR2 is FQGNSA in the germline V gene. This CDR3 region has 17 residues. The V and J ends lost 1 base and 2 bases respectively, with 12 bases between them. The CDR3 protein is CASSLVRRRAYNSPLHF. The DNA for the CDR3 is TGTGCCAGCAGCTTAGTCAGGAGGCGGGCCTATAATTCACCCCTCCACTTT.

This CDR3 reads CASRVKAGGSYPSYEQYF. The DNA for the CDR3 is TGTGCCAGCAGAGTGAAAGCGGGAGGGAGCTATCCCTCCTACGAGCAGTACTTC. The V and J genes are TRBV28 and TRBJ2-7, with TRBD2 matching over 10 bases. J lost 0 bases, V lost 6 bases, and 14 bases had no gene match. CDR1 is MDHEN and CDR2 is SYDVKM in the germline V gene. The CDR3 contains 18 residues.

For the CDR3, the DNA is TGTGCCAGTAGTATGCAGCGGGAGACCGATGAGCAGTTCTTC. Protein: CASSMQRETDEQFF. J is TRBJ2-1 and V is TRBV19; TRBD2 aligns across 8 bases. V was clipped by 3 bases and J by 8 bases; unmatched bases: 6. This CDR3 has 14 residues. Germline CDR1 is LNHDA and CDR2 is SQIVND (reference sequence).

A single count supports this clone. The V call is TRBV28, the J call TRBJ2-7; 7 nucleotides agree with TRBD1. The CDR3 is 16 amino acids. Germline lookup yields CDR1 MDHEN and CDR2 SYDVKM. J gave up 0 bases and V 5 bases, and 10 bases lay outside the gene matches. CDR3: CASSHPADRPSYEQYF. CDR3 bases: TGTGCCAGCAGTCACCCCGCGGACAGGCCCTCCTACGAGCAGTACTTC.

The chain has TRBV4-3 and TRBJ2-1; 9 bases are shared with TRBD2. This CDR3 spans 19 amino acids. The junction had 14 bases not matched to a gene; V was cut back by 0 bases and J by 5 bases. Germline V gives CDR1 LGHNA, CDR2 YSLEER. CDR3 DNA: TGCGCCAGCAGCCAAGATTGGCCTAGCGGGACAGATCTGAACAATGAGCAGTTCTTC. Translating it yields CASSQDWPSGTDLNNEQFF.

J is TRBJ2-7 and V is TRBV7-6, with 7 bases that match TRBD2. The junction had 7 bases not matched to a gene; V was cut back by 5 bases and J by 3 bases. Germline V gene sequence: CDR1 SGHVS, CDR2 FNYEAQ. This CDR3 is built from 14 residues. CDR3 nucleotides: TGTGCCAGCAGCCCTACTAGCGCCTACTACGAGCAGTACTTC. Residues: CASSPTSAYYEQYF.

The rearrangement joins TRBV18 to TRBJ2-7; 11 bases agree with TRBD1. This CDR3 has 13 residues. Germline assignment: CDR1 KGHSH and CDR2 LQKENI. The V segment lost 8 bases and the J segment 7 bases; nucleotides outside the gene matches: 7. The CDR3 sequence: CASAGTGGSEQYF. In DNA form, the CDR3 reads TGTGCCAGCGCTGGGACAGGGGGGAGTGAGCAGTACTTC.

This chain links TRBV2 with TRBJ2-2, with D perhaps matching TRBD1 (6 bases). Trimming shortened V by 2 bases and J by 2 bases, and 12 bases separated the two germline ends. Germline V gene data show CDR1 as SNHLY and CDR2 as FYNNEI. CDR3 length equals 16 residues. The chain's CDR3 is CASSERGKPNTGELFF. CDR3 in DNA: TGTGCCAGCAGTGAAAGGGGGAAACCTAACACCGGGGAGCTGTTTTTT. Complete variable domain (other parts from reference TRBV2 and TRBJ2-2): EPEVTQTPSHQVTQMGQEVILRCVPISNHLYFYWYRQILGQKVEFLVSFYNNEISEKSEIFDDQFSVERPDGSNFTLKIRSTKLEDSAMYFCASSERGKPNTGELFFGEGSRLTVL.

This chain joins TRBV27 and TRBJ2-3, with 7 bases aligning to TRBD1. Germline CDR1 and CDR2: MNHEY and SMNVEV (reference sequence). The CDR3 consists of 14 residues. The V segment lost 4 bases and the J segment 5 bases; nucleotides outside the gene matches: 6. For the CDR3, the DNA is TGTGCCAGCAGTTCAGGGGGAGAGGAAGATACGCAGTATTTT. This gives the protein CASSSGGEEDTQYF.

V is TRBV15 and J is TRBJ2-7; unclear D gene. The CDR3 totals 13 residues. The ends were cut back, 1 base at V and 5 bases at J, with 9 bases in the middle. From germline, CDR1 is LNHNV and CDR2 YYDKDF (reference sequence). The CDR3 DNA reads TGTGCCACCAGCAGAGTGGCAGCGAACGAGCAGTACTTC. It is translated as CATSRVAANEQYF.

The V and J genes are TRBV29-1 and TRBJ2-1, with D possibly being TRBD1 (5 bases). Germline V gene data show CDR1 as SQVTM and CDR2 as ANQGSEA. Deletions cut 8 bases from V and 5 bases from J, with 16 bases between. The length of the CDR3 is 13 residues. The CDR3 sequence is CSSPASRDNEQFF. CDR3 DNA sequence: TGCAGCTCCCCGGCGAGCAGGGACAATGAGCAGTTCTTC.

The J gene is TRBJ2-3, the V gene TRBV19, with 12 bases that match TRBD2. Germline-derived CDR1 and CDR2 are LNHDA and SQIVND (reference sequence). Losses at the gene ends were 4 bases for V and 4 bases for J; bases not matched to a gene: 3. The CDR3 is 15 amino acids. The CDR3 here is CASSTASGRADTQYF. DNA of the CDR3: TGTGCCAGTAGTACAGCTAGCGGGAGGGCAGATACGCAGTATTTT.

This clone was observed a handful of times. This chain connects TRBV5-6 to TRBJ1-5, with TRBD1 identical over 7 bases. The V gene end was trimmed by 2 bases and the J gene end by 1 base; junction bases not matched to a gene: 9. The CDR3 covers 17 residues. Germline V gene lookup returns CDR1 SGHDT and CDR2 YYEEEE. The CDR3 reads CASSLTKGARSNQPQHF. As DNA, the CDR3 is TGTGCCAGCAGCTTAACTAAGGGGGCGCGGAGCAATCAGCCCCAGCATTTT.

The chain couples TRBV16 to TRBJ1-2; D perhaps matches TRBD1 (6 bases). V lost 1 base and J 8 bases, leaving 20 bases between the germline ends. The CDR3 totals 16 residues. Germline loops: CDR1 KGHSY, CDR2 FQNENV. This CDR3 is CASSQLDRQVSTGYTF. CDR3 sequence (DNA): TGTGCCAGCAGCCAATTAGACAGGCAGGTCTCCACCGGCTACACCTTC.